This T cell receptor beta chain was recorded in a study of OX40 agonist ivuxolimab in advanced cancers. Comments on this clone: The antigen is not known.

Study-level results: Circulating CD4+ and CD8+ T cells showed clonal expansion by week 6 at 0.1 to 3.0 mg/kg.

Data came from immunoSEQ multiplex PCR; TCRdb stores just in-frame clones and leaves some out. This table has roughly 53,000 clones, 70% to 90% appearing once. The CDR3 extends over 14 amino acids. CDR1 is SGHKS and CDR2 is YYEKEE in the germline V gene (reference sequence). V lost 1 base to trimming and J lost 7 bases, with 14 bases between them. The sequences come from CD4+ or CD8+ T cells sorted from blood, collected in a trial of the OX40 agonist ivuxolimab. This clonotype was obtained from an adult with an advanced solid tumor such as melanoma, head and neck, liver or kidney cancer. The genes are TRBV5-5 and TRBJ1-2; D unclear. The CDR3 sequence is CASSLREGSAGYTF. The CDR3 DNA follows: TGTGCCAGCAGCTTGAGAGAGGGTAGCGCTGGCTACACCTTC.